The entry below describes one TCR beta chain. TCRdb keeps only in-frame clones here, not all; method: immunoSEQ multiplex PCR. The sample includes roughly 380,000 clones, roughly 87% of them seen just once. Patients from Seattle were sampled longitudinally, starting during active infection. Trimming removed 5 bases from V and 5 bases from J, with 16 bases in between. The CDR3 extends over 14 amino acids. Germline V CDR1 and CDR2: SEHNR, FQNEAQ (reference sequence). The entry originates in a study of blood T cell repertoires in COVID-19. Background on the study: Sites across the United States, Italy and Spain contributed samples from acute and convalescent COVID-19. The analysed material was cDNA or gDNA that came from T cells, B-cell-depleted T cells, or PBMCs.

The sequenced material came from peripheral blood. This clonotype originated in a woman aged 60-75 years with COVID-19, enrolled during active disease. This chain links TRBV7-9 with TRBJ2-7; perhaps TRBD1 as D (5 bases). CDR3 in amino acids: CASSPLGVENEQYF. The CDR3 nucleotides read TGTGCCAGCAGCCCTTTAGGGGTTGAGAACGAGCAGTACTTC. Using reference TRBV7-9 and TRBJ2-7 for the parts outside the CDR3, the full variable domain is DTGVSQNPRHKITKRGQNVTFRCDPISEHNRLYWYRQTLGQGPEFLTYFQNEAQLEKSRLLSDRFSAERPKGSFSTLEIQRTEQGDSAMYLCASSPLGVENEQYFGPGTRLTVT.